This TCR beta chain emerged from a study of shared clonotypes between healthy human individuals. Trimming removed 5 bases from V and 5 bases from J, with 13 bases in between. The CDR3 is made up of 13 amino acids. Germline V CDR1 and CDR2: LNHDA, SQIVND (reference sequence). Study outcomes and limitations: Among donors, clonotype sharing was expected to be affected by sequencing depth. Generally, naive subsets came out with larger estimated richness than memory subsets.

Deep-level assay runs were performed. Clones were sequenced by immunoSEQ multiplex PCR, and TCRdb holds only the in-frame ones, with some missing. This sample has approximately 2.1 million clones, with 90% to 95% found just once. For this clone: Its antigen is undetermined.

The chain recombines TRBV19 with TRBJ2-7; no clear D gene. The clonotype was recovered from a man younger than 35 in good health. Some clones in this sample may be carry-over from other donors' samples. Sequenced: naive CD4+ T cells from PBMCs. Subset reported: CD45RA+ positively selected. CDR3 in amino acids: CASSPEAPHEQYF. Here the CDR3 DNA reads TGTGCCAGTAGTCCAGAGGCCCCCCACGAGCAGTACTTC.